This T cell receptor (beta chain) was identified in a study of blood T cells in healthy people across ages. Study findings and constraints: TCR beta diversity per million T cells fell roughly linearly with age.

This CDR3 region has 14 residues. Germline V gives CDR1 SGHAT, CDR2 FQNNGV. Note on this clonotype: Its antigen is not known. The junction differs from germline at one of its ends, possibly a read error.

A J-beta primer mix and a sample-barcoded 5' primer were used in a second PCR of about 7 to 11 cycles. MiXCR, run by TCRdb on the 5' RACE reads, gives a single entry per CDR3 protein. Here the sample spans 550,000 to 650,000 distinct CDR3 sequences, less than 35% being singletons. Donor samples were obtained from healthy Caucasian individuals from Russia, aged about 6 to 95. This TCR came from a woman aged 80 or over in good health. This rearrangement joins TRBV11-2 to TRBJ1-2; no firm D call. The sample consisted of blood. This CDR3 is CAGSLGFSRYGYTF. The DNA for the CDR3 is TGTGCCGGCAGCTTAGGGTTCTCCCGATATGGCTACACCTTC.